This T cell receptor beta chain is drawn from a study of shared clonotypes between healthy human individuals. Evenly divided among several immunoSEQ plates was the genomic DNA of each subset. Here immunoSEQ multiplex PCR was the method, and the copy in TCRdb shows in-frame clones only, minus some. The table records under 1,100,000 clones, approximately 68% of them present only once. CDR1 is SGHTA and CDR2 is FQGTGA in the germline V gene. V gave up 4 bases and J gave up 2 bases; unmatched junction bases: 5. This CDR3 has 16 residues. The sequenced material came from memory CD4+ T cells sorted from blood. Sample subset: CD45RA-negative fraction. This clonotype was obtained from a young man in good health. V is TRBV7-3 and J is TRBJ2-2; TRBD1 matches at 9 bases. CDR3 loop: CASSSWTGVNTGELFF. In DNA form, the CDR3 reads TGTGCCAGCAGCTCTTGGACAGGGGTCAACACCGGGGAGCTGTTTTTT.